The T cell receptor beta chain described here comes from a study of Ad26.COV2.S vaccination and SARS-CoV-2 variants. The overall study: Administration of Ad26.COV2.S was intramuscular, either once or twice 56 days apart.

CDR1 MNHEY and CDR2 SMNVEV come from the germline V gene (reference sequence). The CDR3 sequence is 17 residues long. V dropped 0 bases and J dropped 0; count of bases not matched to a gene: 2. Sample treatment: some 20 received Ad26.COV2.S at low or high dose, single or two shots; about 5 received placebo; per-sample allocation not given. Sample collection was performed on day 63 after the first vaccine or placebo injection. The individual, an adult aged 18-55 years, was a donor in Boston. Libraries were prepared by immunoSEQ multiplex PCR; TCRdb keeps only in-frame clonotypes and omits some of them. The table lists some 350,000 clones, approximately 81% of them singletons, with 2.5% to 3.5% in the top ten.

The sequenced sample was peripheral blood, obtained in a trial of Ad26.COV2.S vaccine versus placebo. This chain connects TRBV27 to TRBJ2-1, with 10 bases lining up with TRBD2. This clonotype was sampled from a person aged 18-65 years who received the Ad26.COV2.S COVID-19 vaccine or a placebo. The CDR3 is CASSLSKRGGSYNEQFF. The CDR3 DNA sequence: TGTGCCAGCAGTTTATCGAAGCGGGGGGGCTCCTACAATGAGCAGTTCTTC.